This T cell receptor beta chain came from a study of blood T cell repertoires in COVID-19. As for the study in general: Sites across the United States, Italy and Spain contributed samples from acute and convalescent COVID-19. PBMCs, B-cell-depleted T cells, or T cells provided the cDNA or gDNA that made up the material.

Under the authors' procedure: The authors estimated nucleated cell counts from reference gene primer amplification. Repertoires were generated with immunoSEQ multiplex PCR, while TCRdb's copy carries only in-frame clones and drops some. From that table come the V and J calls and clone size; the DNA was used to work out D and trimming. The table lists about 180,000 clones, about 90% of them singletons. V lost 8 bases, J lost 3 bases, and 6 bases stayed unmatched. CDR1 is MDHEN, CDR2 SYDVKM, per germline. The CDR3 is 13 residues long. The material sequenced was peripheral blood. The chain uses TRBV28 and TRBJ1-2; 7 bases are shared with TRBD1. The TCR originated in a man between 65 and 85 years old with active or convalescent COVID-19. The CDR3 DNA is TGTGCCAGCGGGGACAGTAACTACTATGGCTACACCTTC. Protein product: CASGDSNYYGYTF.